The T cell receptor (beta chain) under discussion was sequenced for a study of response to subunit inactivated influenza vaccine. This clonotype occurred a few times. Its specificity is not known. Regarding the study as a whole: The authors proposed limited new T cell recruitment per seasonal influenza vaccination.

TCRdb used MiXCR to reprocess the RT-PCR reads, holding one entry per CDR3 protein. The sample consists of about 780,000 distinct CDR3 sequences, about 18% of them appearing once. This CDR3 has 13 amino acids. Germline CDR1 reads SGHRS; CDR2 reads YFSETQ. After removal of 5 bases from V and 4 bases from J, the junction contained 4 bases not matched to a gene. The material sequenced was PBMCs from blood, taken 4 to 6 days after vaccination. The chain employs TRBV5-1 and TRBJ2-5, with 8 bases fitting TRBD1. This clonotype originated in a man between 45 and 60 years old who received an inactivated influenza vaccine. DNA of the CDR3: TGCGCCAGCAGGGAGACAGGGGCAGAGACCCAGTACTTC. The encoded protein is CASRETGAETQYF.